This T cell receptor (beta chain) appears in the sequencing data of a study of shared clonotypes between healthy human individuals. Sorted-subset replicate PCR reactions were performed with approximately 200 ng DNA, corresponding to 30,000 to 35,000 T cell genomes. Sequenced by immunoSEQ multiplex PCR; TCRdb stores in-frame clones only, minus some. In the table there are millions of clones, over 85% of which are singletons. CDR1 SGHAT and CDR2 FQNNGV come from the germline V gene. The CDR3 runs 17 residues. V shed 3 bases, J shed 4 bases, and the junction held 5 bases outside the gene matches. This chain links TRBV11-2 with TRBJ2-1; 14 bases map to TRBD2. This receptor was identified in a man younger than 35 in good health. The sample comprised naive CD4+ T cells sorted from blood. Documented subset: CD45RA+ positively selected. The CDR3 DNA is TGTGCCAGCAGCTTGACTAGCGGGGGGGCTTGGTACAATGAGCAGTTCTTC. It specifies CASSLTSGGAWYNEQFF. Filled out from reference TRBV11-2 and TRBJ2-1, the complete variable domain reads EAGVAQSPRYKIIEKRQSVAFWCNPISGHATLYWYQQILGQGPKLLIQFQNNGVVDDSQLPKDRFSAERLKGVDSTLKIQPAKLEDSAVYLCASSLTSGGAWYNEQFFGPGTRLTVL.